The rows below give T cell receptor beta chains drawn from one sample of a study of graft-versus-host responses after intestinal transplantation. These TCRs' antigens remain unknown. Data came from immunoSEQ multiplex PCR; TCRdb stores just in-frame clones and leaves some out. The data contain roughly 97,000 clones, around 91% of them singletons. Specimen: unstimulated CD4+ T cells sorted from spleen or lymph node cells, collected before transplant. Source of these receptors: a human donor who was the organ donor for an intestinal transplant. Each CDR3 is given with its conserved first and last residue. Fields, in order: J gene, clone size, D gene, V gene, CDR3 protein, CDR3 DNA. The D gene is left open where the match is weak. The size of a clone is reported for some rows only, either as once, few or many, or as a class for expanded clones.

TRBJ1-6,.,.,TRBV19,CASTAGTRYSPLHF,TGTGCCAGTACCGCCGGGACACGATATTCACCCCTCCACTTT
TRBJ2-2,.,.,TRBV7-8,CASSLARSGELFF,TGTGCCAGCAGCTTAGCACGGTCCGGGGAGCTGTTTTTT
TRBJ1-5,.,TRBD1,TRBV6-1,CASTQTGANQPQHF,TGTGCCAGCACCCAGACAGGGGCCAATCAGCCCCAGCATTTT
TRBJ1-6,.,TRBD1,TRBV2,CASSDMGQGFLSPLHF,TGTGCCAGCAGTGACATGGGACAGGGTTTTCTATCACCCCTCCACTTT
TRBJ1-6,once,TRBD1,TRBV7-6,CASSSWTGEALHF,TGTGCCAGCAGCTCTTGGACAGGGGAGGCCCTCCACTTT
TRBJ1-4,few,.,TRBV5-4,CASSLESGVKLGKLFF,TGTGCCAGCAGCTTGGAGTCCGGGGTTAAACTGGGAAAACTGTTTTTT
TRBJ1-3,.,.,TRBV4-1,CASSPGGSGNTIYF,TGCGCCAGCAGCCCCGGGGGCTCTGGAAACACCATATATTTT
TRBJ1-5,once,.,TRBV7-2,CASSFVGDQPQHF,TGTGCCAGCAGCTTTGTCGGGGATCAGCCCCAGCATTTT
TRBJ1-6,.,.,TRBV5-4,CASSLGGNTSPLHF,TGTGCCAGCAGCTTGGGAGGGAATACTTCACCCCTCCACTTT
TRBJ1-1,.,.,TRBV7-9,CASSLLGRNTEAFF,TGTGCCAGCAGCTTACTGGGGAGGAACACTGAAGCTTTCTTT
TRBJ1-3,.,.,TRBV2,CASTLPGSATGNTIYF,TGTGCCAGCACCCTTCCGGGGTCAGCCACTGGAAACACCATATATTTT
TRBJ2-3,.,.,TRBV4-1,CASSQPTKGVAQYF,TGCGCCAGCAGCCAACCTACCAAGGGGGTCGCGCAGTATTTT
TRBJ1-1,.,.,TRBV19,CASSKGRSGGRLAEAFF,TGTGCCAGTAGTAAGGGTCGTTCTGGGGGCCGTTTGGCTGAAGCTTTCTTT
TRBJ1-5,.,.,TRBV6-1,CASNIRLQPQHF,TGTGCCAGCAACATAAGATTACAGCCCCAGCATTTT
TRBJ2-2,.,.,TRBV5-1,CASSLKGAPGELFF,TGCGCCAGCAGCTTGAAGGGAGCGCCCGGGGAGCTGTTTTTT
TRBJ2-5,.,.,TRBV7-8,CASSLVALLRQETQYF,TGTGCCAGCAGCTTAGTAGCACTACTAAGACAAGAGACCCAGTACTTC
TRBJ1-6,.,.,TRBV7-2,CASSWRGSNSPLHF,TGTGCCAGCAGCTGGCGGGGTAGTAATTCACCCCTCCACTTT
TRBJ1-1,.,TRBD1,TRBV7-9,CASSLRRGFGTENTEAFF,TGTGCCAGCAGCTTAAGAAGGGGATTCGGGACAGAAAACACTGAAGCTTTCTTT
TRBJ1-2,.,.,TRBV4-1,CASTRSLEGYGYTF,TGCGCCAGCACTAGATCCTTGGAAGGCTATGGCTACACCTTC
TRBJ2-5,once,.,TRBV4-1,CASSPRGGGGNQETQYF,TGCGCCAGCAGCCCAAGGGGAGGGGGGGGCAACCAAGAGACCCAGTACTTC
TRBJ2-1,once,.,TRBV4-1,CASSQVAQGFGEQFF,TGCGCCAGCAGCCAAGTGGCTCAGGGTTTCGGTGAGCAGTTCTTC
TRBJ1-4,few,.,TRBV7-7,CASSLGGSDEKLFF,TGTGCTAGCAGCTTGGGGGGGTCGGATGAAAAACTGTTTTTT
TRBJ1-1,.,.,TRBV7-9,CASVSGREYHLEAFF,TGTGCCAGCGTTTCCGGGCGGGAGTACCACCTGGAAGCTTTCTTT
TRBJ2-1,.,.,TRBV19,CASSMGWGGRSYNEQFF,TGTGCCAGTAGTATGGGGTGGGGCGGCCGCTCCTACAATGAGCAGTTCTTC
TRBJ2-3,.,TRBD1,TRBV5-5,CASSLRTGPGTDTQYF,TGTGCCAGCAGCTTGAGGACAGGGCCGGGCACAGATACGCAGTATTTT
TRBJ2-1,.,TRBD2,TRBV5-6,CASSHLTSGAYNEQFF,TGTGCCAGCAGCCATCTGACTAGCGGGGCTTACAATGAGCAGTTCTTC
TRBJ2-3,once,.,TRBV7-3,CASSPRPLGGADTQYF,TGTGCCAGCAGCCCGAGGCCCCTCGGAGGTGCAGATACGCAGTATTTT
TRBJ2-3,.,TRBD1,TRBV5-1,CASGRGTGPTSTDTQYF,TGCGCCAGCGGACGCGGGACAGGCCCCACGAGCACAGATACGCAGTATTTT
TRBJ2-5,.,TRBD1,TRBV10-3,CATLQGGETQYF,TGTGCCACCCTACAGGGGGGAGAGACCCAGTACTTC
TRBJ1-6,.,.,TRBV2,CASKVAAVNSPLHF,TGTGCCAGCAAGGTGGCGGCAGTAAATTCACCCCTCCACTTT
TRBJ1-4,.,.,TRBV5-4,CASSSNQGGEKLFF,TGTGCCAGCAGCTCGAACCAGGGTGGCGAAAAACTGTTTTTT
TRBJ1-5,.,TRBD1,TRBV2,CASSRQGGNQPQHF,TGTGCCAGCAGCCGGCAGGGGGGCAATCAGCCCCAGCATTTT
TRBJ2-3,.,.,TRBV4-1,CASSRDGGTDTQYF,TGCGCCAGCAGCCGAGACGGGGGCACAGATACGCAGTATTTT
TRBJ2-5,.,TRBD1,TRBV18,CASSLKTGGAGETQYF,TGTGCCAGCTCACTAAAGACAGGGGGCGCGGGAGAGACCCAGTACTTC
TRBJ1-5,.,.,TRBV27,CASSPPGQPQHF,TGTGCCAGCAGTCCACCGGGACAGCCCCAGCATTTT
TRBJ2-7,.,TRBD2,TRBV10-2,CASIPTSGGPHEQYF,TGCGCCAGCATCCCGACTAGCGGGGGCCCTCACGAGCAGTACTTC
TRBJ1-1,.,.,TRBV6-1,CASSSPPGVIEAFF,TGTGCCAGCAGTTCCCCCCCGGGAGTTATTGAAGCTTTCTTT